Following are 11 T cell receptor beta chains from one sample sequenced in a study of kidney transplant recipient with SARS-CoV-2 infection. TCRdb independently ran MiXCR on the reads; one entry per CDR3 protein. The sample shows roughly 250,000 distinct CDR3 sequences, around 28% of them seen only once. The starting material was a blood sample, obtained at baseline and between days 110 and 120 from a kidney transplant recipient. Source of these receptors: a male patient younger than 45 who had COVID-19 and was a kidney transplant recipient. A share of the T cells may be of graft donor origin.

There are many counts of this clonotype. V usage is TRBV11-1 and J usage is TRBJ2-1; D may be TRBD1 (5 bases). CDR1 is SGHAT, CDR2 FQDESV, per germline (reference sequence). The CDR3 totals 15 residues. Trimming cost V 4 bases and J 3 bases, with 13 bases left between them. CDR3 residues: CASSYDSQNYNEQFF. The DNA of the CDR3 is TGTGCCAGCAGCTACGACAGCCAAAACTACAATGAGCAGTTCTTC.

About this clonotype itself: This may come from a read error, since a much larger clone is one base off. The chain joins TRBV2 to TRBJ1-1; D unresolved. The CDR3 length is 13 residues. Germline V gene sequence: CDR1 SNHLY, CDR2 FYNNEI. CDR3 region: CANSEIKNTEAFF. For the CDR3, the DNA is TGTGCCAACAGTGAGATCAAGAACACTGAAGCTTTCTTT.

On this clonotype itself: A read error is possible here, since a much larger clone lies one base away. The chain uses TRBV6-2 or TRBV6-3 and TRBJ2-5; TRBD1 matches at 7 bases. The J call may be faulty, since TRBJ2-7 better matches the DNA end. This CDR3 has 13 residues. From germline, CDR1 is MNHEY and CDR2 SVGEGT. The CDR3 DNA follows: TGTGCCAGCAGTTACGGGGACAGCTACGAGCAGTACTTC. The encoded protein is CASSYGDSYEQYF.

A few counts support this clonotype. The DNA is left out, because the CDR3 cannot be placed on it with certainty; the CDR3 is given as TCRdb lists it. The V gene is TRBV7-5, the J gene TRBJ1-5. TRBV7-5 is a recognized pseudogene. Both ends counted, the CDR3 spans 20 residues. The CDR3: CISVSEAPRSGGGANQPQHF.

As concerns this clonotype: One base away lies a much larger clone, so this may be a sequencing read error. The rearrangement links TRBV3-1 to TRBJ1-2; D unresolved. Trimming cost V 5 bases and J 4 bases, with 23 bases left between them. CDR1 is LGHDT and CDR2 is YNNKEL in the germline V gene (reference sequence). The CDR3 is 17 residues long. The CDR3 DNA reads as TGTGCCAGCAGCGTTGCCATCACCCTTCGAAAGACCTATGGCTACACCTTC. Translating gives CASSVAITLRKTYGYTF.

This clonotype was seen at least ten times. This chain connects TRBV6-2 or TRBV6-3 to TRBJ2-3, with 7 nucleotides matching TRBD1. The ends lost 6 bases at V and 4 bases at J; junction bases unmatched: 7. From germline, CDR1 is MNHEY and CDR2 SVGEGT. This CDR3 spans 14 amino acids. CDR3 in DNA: TGTGCCAGCAGCGACAGGGTCGAGTCAGATACGCAGTATTTT. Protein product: CASSDRVESDTQYF.

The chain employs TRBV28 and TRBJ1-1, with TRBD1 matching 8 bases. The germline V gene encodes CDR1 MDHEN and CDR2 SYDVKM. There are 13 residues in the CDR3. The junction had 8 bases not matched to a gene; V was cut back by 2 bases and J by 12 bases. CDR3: CASSLEVGQGPFF. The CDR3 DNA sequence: TGTGCCAGCAGTTTAGAGGTCGGACAGGGACCTTTCTTT. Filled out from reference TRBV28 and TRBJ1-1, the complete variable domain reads DVKVTQSSRYLVKRTGEKVFLECVQDMDHENMFWYRQDPGLGLRLIYFSYDVKMKEKGDIPEGYSVSREKKERFSLILESASTNQTSMYLCASSLEVGQGPFFGQGTRLTVV.

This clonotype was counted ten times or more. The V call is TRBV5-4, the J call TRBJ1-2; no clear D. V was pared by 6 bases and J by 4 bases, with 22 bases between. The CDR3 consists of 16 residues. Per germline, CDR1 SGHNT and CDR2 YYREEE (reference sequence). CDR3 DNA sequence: TGTGCCAGCAACAAATGCGTACCAGGAAAGACCTATGGCTACACCTTC. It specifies CASNKCVPGKTYGYTF.

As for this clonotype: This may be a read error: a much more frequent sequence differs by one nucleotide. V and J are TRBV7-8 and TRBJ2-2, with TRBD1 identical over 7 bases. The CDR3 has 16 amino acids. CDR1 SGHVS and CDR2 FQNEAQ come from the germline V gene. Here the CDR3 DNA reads TGTGCCAACAGCTTTCTTAACAGGGGAAACACCGGGGAGCTGTTTTTT. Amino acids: CANSFLNRGNTGELFF.

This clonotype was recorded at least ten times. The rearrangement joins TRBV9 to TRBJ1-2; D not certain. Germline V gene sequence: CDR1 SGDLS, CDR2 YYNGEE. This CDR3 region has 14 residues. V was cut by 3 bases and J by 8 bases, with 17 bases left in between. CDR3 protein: CASSAGKEVRGYTF. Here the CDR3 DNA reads TGTGCCAGCAGCGCGGGGAAGGAGGTACGGGGCTACACCTTC.

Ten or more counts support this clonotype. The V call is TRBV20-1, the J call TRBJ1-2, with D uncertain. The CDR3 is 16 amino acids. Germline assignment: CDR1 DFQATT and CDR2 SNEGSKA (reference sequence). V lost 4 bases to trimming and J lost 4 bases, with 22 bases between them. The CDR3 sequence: CSAISELFRKTYGYTF. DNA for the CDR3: TGCAGTGCTATTTCTGAGCTGTTTCGAAAGACCTATGGCTACACCTTC.